One sample yielded the 10 T cell receptor beta chains listed below, sequenced in a study of CD8 T cells in ankylosing spondylitis (dated by TCRdb to 2017 to 2019). Libraries were made using 5' RACE. TCRdb lists the instrument as Illumina HiSeq 2500. Through fastp at Q25 and MiXCR, TCRdb rebuilt clones from the public reads, retaining in-frame beta chains. CDR3 protein sequences are deduplicated, and each keeps its most common genes and DNA. Within this sample are hundreds of thousands of distinct CDR3 sequences, with roughly 25% of them counted one time only. Of the sample, approximately 6.6% is held by the ten largest clones. Input material: blood, either unsorted or a sorted T cell fraction (not recorded which). These TCRs come from a male donor with ankylosing spondylitis or in good health (not recorded which).

This clonotype was recorded many times. The V call is TRBV20-1, the J call TRBJ2-3; possible D gene TRBD1, 6 bases. Germline loops: CDR1 DFQATT, CDR2 SNEGSKA (reference sequence). The CDR3 totals 14 residues. V dropped 6 bases and J dropped 0 bases, with 13 bases sitting between them. The CDR3 sequence is CSAIRGRSTDTQYF. CDR3 coding DNA: TGCAGTGCAATCAGGGGCCGTAGCACAGATACGCAGTATTTT.

The genes are TRBV28 and TRBJ1-1; possible D gene TRBD1, 6 bases. The CDR3 runs to 14 residues. The germline V gene encodes CDR1 MDHEN and CDR2 SYDVKM. Trimming left V 10 bases short and J 5 bases short, with 20 bases between. This CDR3 is CAITLGPGETEAFF. CDR3 coding DNA: TGTGCCATCACCTTAGGTCCAGGGGAAACTGAAGCTTTCTTT. The full variable domain, in which reference TRBV28 and TRBJ1-1 provide the parts outside the CDR3, is DVKVTQSSRYLVKRTGEKVFLECVQDMDHENMFWYRQDPGLGLRLIYFSYDVKMKEKGDIPEGYSVSREKKERFSLILESASTNQTSMYLCAITLGPGETEAFFGQGTRLTVV.

The V gene is TRBV20-1, the J gene TRBJ2-6; D not certain. CDR3 length: 13 residues. The V gene's germline CDR1 is DFQATT and CDR2 SNEGSKA (reference sequence). V dropped 4 bases and J dropped 4 bases, with 8 bases sitting between them. The CDR3 loop reads CSAISDGANVLTF. CDR3 nucleotide sequence: TGCAGTGCTATATCGGACGGGGCCAACGTCCTGACTTTC.

This chain links TRBV12-3 or TRBV12-4 with TRBJ2-3; TRBD2 aligns across 9 bases. Losses at the gene ends were 6 bases for V and 5 bases for J; bases not matched to a gene: 15. The CDR3 has 17 residues. The CDR3 DNA is TGTGCCAGCAGCCAATCTGGCCGCGGGAGGGCCAAAGATACGCAGTATTTT. Amino acid sequence: CASSQSGRGRAKDTQYF.

The J gene is TRBJ2-3, the V gene TRBV5-5; 8 nucleotides line up with TRBD1. The CDR3 is made up of 17 amino acids. Germline V gives CDR1 SGHKS, CDR2 YYEKEE (reference sequence). Germline trimming cut 0 bases from V and 3 bases from J; bases unmatched to any gene: 9. CDR3 nucleotides: TGTGCCAGCAGCTTGGGGACGGGGACAGGTCGAACAGATACGCAGTATTTT. The encoded protein is CASSLGTGTGRTDTQYF.

This chain uses TRBV29-1 with TRBJ2-4; possibly TRBD1 for D (5 bases). Trimming removed 5 bases from V and 15 bases from J, with 20 bases in between. This CDR3 spans 12 amino acids. The germline V gene has CDR1 SQVTM and CDR2 ANQGSEA. CDR3 residues: CSVTTDATVLYF. DNA of the CDR3: TGCAGCGTTACAACAGACGCGACAGTGCTGTACTTC.

Comment on this clonotype: A much larger clone differs by one base, so this may be a read error. The chain uses TRBV20-1 and TRBJ2-1, with TRBD2 matching over 13 bases. J lost 8 bases, V lost 7 bases, and 8 bases had no gene match. The V gene's germline CDR1 is DFQATT and CDR2 SNEGSKA (reference sequence). CDR3 length: 14 amino acids. The CDR3 DNA follows: TGCAGTGTTACTAGCGGGAGGGCTGGGCATGAGCAGTTCTTC. Encoded protein: CSVTSGRAGHEQFF.

Remarks on this clonotype: This may come from a read error, since a much larger clone is one base off. The gene calls are TRBV15 and TRBJ2-5, with D unclear. The CDR3 spans 12 residues. V gave up 1 base and J gave up 1 base, with 1 base separating them. Germline CDR1 LNHNV, CDR2 YYDKDF (reference sequence). CDR3 coding DNA: TGTGCCACCAGCAGAGCCCAAGAGACCCAGTACTTC. Encoded protein: CATSRAQETQYF.

The chain carries TRBV6-5 and TRBJ2-5; no firm D call. The CDR3 covers 15 residues. Per germline, CDR1 MNHEY and CDR2 SVGAGI. The germline V and J ends were trimmed by 0 bases and 2 bases, with 10 bases remaining between them. The CDR3 here is CASSYSRNRQETQYF. DNA of the CDR3: TGTGCCAGCAGTTACTCGAGGAACAGACAAGAGACCCAGTACTTC.

The chain links TRBV20-1 to TRBJ2-5; no reliable D call. Germline assignment: CDR1 DFQATT and CDR2 SNEGSKA (reference sequence). The CDR3 consists of 11 residues. Deletions cut 8 bases from V and 5 bases from J, with 12 bases between. CDR3 residues: CSTSVRETQYF. The CDR3 DNA reads TGCAGTACATCGGTACGGGAGACCCAGTACTTC.